This entry is about one T cell receptor (beta chain). This entry comes from a study of technical replicates of blood from a handful of donors. The table came from immunoSEQ multiplex PCR; TCRdb's copy has only in-frame clones and leaves some out. The table lists about 59,000 clones, around 87% of them singletons. V lost 4 bases, J lost 1 base, and 5 bases stayed unmatched. The CDR3 is 16 amino acids. Germline V lookup: CDR1 SGHAT, CDR2 FQNNGV. This receptor was obtained from a human donor in good health. Some clones in this sample may be carry-over from other donors' samples. The chain employs TRBV11-2 and TRBJ1-1; 11 bases are a match to TRBD1. Sequencing was carried out using PBMCs. The DNA of the CDR3 is TGTGCCAGCAGCTCATGGACAGGGGGCTCGAACACTGAAGCTTTCTTT. Encoded protein: CASSSWTGGSNTEAFF.